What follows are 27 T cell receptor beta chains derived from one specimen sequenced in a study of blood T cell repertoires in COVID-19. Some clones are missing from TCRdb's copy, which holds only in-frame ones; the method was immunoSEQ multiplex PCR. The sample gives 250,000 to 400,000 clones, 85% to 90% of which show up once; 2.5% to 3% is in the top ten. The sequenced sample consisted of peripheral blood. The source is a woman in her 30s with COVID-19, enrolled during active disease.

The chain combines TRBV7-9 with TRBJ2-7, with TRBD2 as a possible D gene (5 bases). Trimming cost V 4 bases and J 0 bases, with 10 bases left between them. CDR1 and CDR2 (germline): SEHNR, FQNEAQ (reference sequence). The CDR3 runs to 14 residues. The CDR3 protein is CASSWLADSYEQYF. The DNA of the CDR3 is TGTGCCAGCAGCTGGCTAGCTGACTCCTACGAGCAGTACTTC.

CDR3 sequence (DNA): TGTGCCAGTAGTCCCCCACCGGGGGTTCATCCCCAGCATTTT. Encoded protein: CASSPPPGVHPQHF. This chain links TRBV19 with TRBJ1-5; D might be TRBD1 (5 bases). The CDR3 loop spans 14 amino acids. V was shortened by 5 bases and J by 10 bases, with 18 bases between the two germline ends. The germline gives CDR1 LNHDA, CDR2 SQIVND (reference sequence).

CDR3 coding DNA: TGCGCCAGCACGGGGGGGACGTCAGCTAACTATGGCTACACCTTC. It specifies CASTGGTSANYGYTF. This chain uses TRBV10-2 with TRBJ1-2; D perhaps matches TRBD1 (5 bases). Germline CDR1 reads WSHSY; CDR2 reads SAAADI. Trimming pared 7 bases from V and 0 bases from J, leaving 15 bases between. CDR3 length equals 15 residues.

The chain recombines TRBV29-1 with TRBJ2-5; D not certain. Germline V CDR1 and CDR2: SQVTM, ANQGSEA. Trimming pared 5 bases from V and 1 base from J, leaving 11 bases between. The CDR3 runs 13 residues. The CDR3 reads CSVRYSPQETQYF. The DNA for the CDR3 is TGCAGCGTTCGGTACTCGCCCCAAGAGACCCAGTACTTC. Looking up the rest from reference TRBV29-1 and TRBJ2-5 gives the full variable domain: SAVISQKPSRDICQRGTSLTIQCQVDSQVTMMFWYRQQPGQSLTLIATANQGSEATYESGFVIDKFPISRPNLTFSTLTVSNMSPEDSSIYLCSVRYSPQETQYFGPGTRLLVL.

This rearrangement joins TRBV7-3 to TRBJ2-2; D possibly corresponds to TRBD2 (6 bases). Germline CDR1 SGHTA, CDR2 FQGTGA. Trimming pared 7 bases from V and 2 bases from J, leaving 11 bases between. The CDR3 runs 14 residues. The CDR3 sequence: CASMAGSNTGELFF. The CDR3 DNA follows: TGTGCCAGCATGGCCGGGAGTAACACCGGGGAGCTGTTTTTT.

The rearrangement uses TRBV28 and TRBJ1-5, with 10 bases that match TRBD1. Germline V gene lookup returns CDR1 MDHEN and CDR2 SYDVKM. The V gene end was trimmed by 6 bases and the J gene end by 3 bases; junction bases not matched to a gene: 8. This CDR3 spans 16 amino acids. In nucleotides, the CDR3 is TGTGCCAGCAGCCGGGACAGGGGATATGTCAATCAGCCCCAGCATTTT. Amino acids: CASSRDRGYVNQPQHF. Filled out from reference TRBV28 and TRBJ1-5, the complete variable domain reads DVKVTQSSRYLVKRTGEKVFLECVQDMDHENMFWYRQDPGLGLRLIYFSYDVKMKEKGDIPEGYSVSREKKERFSLILESASTNQTSMYLCASSRDRGYVNQPQHFGDGTRLSIL.

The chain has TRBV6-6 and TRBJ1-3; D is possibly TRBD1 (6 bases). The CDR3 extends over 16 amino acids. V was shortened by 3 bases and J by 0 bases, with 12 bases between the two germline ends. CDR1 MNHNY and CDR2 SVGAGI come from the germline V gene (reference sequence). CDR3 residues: CASSYGDTSSGNTIYF. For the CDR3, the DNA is TGTGCCAGCAGTTATGGGGACACCTCCTCTGGAAACACCATATATTTT.

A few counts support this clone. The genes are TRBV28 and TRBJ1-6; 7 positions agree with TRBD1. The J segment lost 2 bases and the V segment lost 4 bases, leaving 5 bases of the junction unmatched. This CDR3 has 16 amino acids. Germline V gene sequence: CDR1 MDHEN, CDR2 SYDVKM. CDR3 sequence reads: CASSSRQGPYNSPLHF. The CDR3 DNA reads TGTGCCAGCAGTTCCCGACAGGGTCCCTATAATTCACCCCTCCACTTT.

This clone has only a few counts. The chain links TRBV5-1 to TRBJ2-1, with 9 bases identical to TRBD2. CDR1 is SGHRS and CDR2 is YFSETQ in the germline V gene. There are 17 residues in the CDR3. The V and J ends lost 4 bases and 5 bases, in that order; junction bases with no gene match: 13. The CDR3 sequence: CASSLMPTSGSHNEQFF. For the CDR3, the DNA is TGCGCCAGCAGCCTGATGCCAACTAGCGGGTCCCACAATGAGCAGTTCTTC.

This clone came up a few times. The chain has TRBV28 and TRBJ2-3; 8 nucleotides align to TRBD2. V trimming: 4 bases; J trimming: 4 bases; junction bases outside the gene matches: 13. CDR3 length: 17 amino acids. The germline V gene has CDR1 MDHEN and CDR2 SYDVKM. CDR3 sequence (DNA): TGTGCCAGCAGTTGGCCCGGGCCTAGCGGGTCCGCAGATACGCAGTATTTT. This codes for CASSWPGPSGSADTQYF.

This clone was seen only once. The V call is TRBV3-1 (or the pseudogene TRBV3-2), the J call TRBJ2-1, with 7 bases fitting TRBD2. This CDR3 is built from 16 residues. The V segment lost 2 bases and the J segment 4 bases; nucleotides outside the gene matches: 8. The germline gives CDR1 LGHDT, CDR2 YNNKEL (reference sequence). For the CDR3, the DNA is TGTGCCAGCAGCCAAAGGACTAGTAAGGGGTACAATGAGCAGTTCTTC. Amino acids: CASSQRTSKGYNEQFF.

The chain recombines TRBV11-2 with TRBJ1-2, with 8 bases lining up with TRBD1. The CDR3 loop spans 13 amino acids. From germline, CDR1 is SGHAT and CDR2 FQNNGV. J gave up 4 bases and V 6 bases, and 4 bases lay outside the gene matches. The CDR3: CASRRTGSYGYTF. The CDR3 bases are TGTGCCAGCAGGAGGACAGGGTCCTATGGCTACACCTTC.

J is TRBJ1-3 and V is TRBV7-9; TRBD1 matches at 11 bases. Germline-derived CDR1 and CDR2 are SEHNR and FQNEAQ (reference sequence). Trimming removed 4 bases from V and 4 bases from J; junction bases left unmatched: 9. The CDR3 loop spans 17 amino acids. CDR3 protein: CASSSFTGTGGGNTIYF. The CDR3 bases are TGTGCCAGCAGCTCCTTTACCGGGACAGGGGGAGGAAACACCATATATTTT.

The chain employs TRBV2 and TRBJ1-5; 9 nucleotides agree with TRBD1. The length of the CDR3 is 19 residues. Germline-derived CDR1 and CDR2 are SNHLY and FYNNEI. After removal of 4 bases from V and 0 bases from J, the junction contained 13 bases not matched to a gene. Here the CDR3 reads CASSATGGTGAYSNQPQHF. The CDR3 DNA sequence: TGTGCCAGCAGTGCCACAGGGGGCACCGGGGCTTATAGCAATCAGCCCCAGCATTTT.

The DNA for the CDR3 is TGTGCCAGCAGCCCCCGGGACTGGGGCCTCTACAATGAGCAGTTCTTC. Its protein is CASSPRDWGLYNEQFF. The V call is TRBV3-1 (or the pseudogene TRBV3-2), the J call TRBJ2-1, with D possibly being TRBD2 (6 bases). Germline V gene data show CDR1 as LGHDT and CDR2 as YNNKEL (reference sequence). V gave up 4 bases and J gave up 3 bases, with 16 bases separating them. The CDR3 contains 16 residues.

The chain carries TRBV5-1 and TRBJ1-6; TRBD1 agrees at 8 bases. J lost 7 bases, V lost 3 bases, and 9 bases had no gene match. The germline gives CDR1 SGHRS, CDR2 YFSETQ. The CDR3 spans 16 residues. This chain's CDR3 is CASSSDREFENSPLHF. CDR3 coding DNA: TGCGCCAGCAGCTCGGACAGGGAGTTTGAGAATTCACCCCTCCACTTT. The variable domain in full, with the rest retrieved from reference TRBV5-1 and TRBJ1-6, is KAGVTQTPRYLIKTRGQQVTLSCSPISGHRSVSWYQQTPGQGLQFLFEYFSETQRNKGNFPGRFSGRQFSNSRSEMNVSTLELGDSALYLCASSSDREFENSPLHFGNGTRLTVT.

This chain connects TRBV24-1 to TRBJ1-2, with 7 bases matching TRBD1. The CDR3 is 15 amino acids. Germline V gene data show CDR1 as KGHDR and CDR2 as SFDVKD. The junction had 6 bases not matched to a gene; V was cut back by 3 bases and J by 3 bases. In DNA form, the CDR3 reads TGTGCCACCAGTGATAGGACAGGCCCATACTATGGCTACACCTTC. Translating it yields CATSDRTGPYYGYTF.

CDR3 nucleotide sequence: TGCGCCAGCAGCTTGGACAGTTTGAACACTGAAGCTTTCTTT. Translation: CASSLDSLNTEAFF. V is TRBV5-1 and J is TRBJ1-1; D uncertain. V was shortened by 0 bases and J by 0 bases, with 6 bases between the two germline ends. Germline loops: CDR1 SGHRS, CDR2 YFSETQ. The CDR3 extends over 14 amino acids. Drawing the rest from reference TRBV5-1 and TRBJ1-1, the complete variable domain is KAGVTQTPRYLIKTRGQQVTLSCSPISGHRSVSWYQQTPGQGLQFLFEYFSETQRNKGNFPGRFSGRQFSNSRSEMNVSTLELGDSALYLCASSLDSLNTEAFFGQGTRLTVV.

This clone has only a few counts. The DNA for the CDR3 is TGTGCCAGCAGCCAGGGCCCACAGGGGGGCTACGAGCAGTACTTC. It is translated as CASSQGPQGGYEQYF. The chain links TRBV3-1 (or the pseudogene TRBV3-2) to TRBJ2-7, with 8 positions matching TRBD1. The V segment lost 3 bases and the J segment 3 bases; nucleotides outside the gene matches: 7. Per germline, CDR1 LGHDT and CDR2 YNNKEL (reference sequence). The CDR3 totals 15 residues.

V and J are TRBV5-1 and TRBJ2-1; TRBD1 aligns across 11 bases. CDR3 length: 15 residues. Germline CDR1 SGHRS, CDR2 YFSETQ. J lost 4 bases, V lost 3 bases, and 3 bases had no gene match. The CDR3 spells CASSSGDRGYNEQFF. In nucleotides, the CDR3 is TGCGCCAGCAGCTCTGGGGACAGGGGGTACAATGAGCAGTTCTTC.

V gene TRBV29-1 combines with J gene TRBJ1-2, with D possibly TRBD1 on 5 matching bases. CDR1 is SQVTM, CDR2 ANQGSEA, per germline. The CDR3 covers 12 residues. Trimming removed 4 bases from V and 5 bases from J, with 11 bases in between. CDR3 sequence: CSVVVQEYGYTF. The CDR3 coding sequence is TGCAGCGTTGTAGTACAGGAGTATGGCTACACCTTC.

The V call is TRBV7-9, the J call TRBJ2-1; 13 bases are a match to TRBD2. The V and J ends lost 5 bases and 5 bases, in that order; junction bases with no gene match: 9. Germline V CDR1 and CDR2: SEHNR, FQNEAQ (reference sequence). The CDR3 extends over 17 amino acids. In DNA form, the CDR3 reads TGTGCCAGCAGCCCCTGGACTAGCGGGAGTACCCACAATGAGCAGTTCTTC. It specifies CASSPWTSGSTHNEQFF.

CDR3 coding DNA: TGTGCCAGTAGCTCACAGGGAACCGGCTATAATTCACCCCTCCACTTT. Its protein is CASSSQGTGYNSPLHF. This chain uses TRBV19 with TRBJ1-6, with D possibly matching TRBD1 (6 bases). This CDR3 contains 16 residues. Germline-derived CDR1 and CDR2 are LNHDA and SQIVND (reference sequence). Trimming left V 6 bases short and J 3 bases short, with 15 bases between.

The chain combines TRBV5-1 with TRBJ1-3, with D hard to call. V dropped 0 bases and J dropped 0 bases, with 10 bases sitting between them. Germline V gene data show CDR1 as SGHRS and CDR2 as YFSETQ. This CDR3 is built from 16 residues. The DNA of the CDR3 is TGCGCCAGCAGCTTGGGTGGCACCAGCTCTGGAAACACCATATATTTT. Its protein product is CASSLGGTSSGNTIYF.

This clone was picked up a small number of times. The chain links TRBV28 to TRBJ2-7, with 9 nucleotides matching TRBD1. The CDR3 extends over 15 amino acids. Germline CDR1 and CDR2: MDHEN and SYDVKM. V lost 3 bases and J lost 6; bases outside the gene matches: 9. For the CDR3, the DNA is TGTGCCAGCAGTTTCTCCGGGACAGGGTCAGCCGAGCAGTACTTC. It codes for CASSFSGTGSAEQYF.

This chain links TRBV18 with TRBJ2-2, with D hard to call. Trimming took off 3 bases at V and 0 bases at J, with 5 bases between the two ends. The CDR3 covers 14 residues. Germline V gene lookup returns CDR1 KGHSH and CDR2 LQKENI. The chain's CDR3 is CASSPYTNTGELFF. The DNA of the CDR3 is TGTGCCAGCTCACCTTATACGAACACCGGGGAGCTGTTTTTT.

CDR3: CAISESTGLVDNEQFF. The CDR3 nucleotides are TGTGCCATCAGTGAGTCGACGGGACTAGTAGACAATGAGCAGTTCTTC. The chain joins TRBV10-3 to TRBJ2-1; 8 bases align to TRBD2. Unmatched junction bases numbered 6, after V lost 0 bases and J lost 5 bases. Germline CDR1 reads ENHRY; CDR2 reads SYGVKD. The CDR3 sequence is 16 residues long.